The clone carrying this T cell receptor beta chain came up many times. Antigen unknown. The CDR3 contains 16 residues. Germline values: CDR1 MDHEN, CDR2 SYDVKM. Trimming stripped 4 bases from V and 2 bases from J, with 18 bases between. Separate cDNA molecules each had unique molecular identifiers attached to them. TCRdb used MiXCR to reprocess the 5' RACE reads, holding one entry per CDR3 protein. The sample carries 65,000 to 95,000 distinct CDR3 sequences, around a tenth recorded once. This sample was taken from a study of early T cells in non-severe SARS-CoV-2 infection. Study details: Sequencing was performed on bulk RNA from unsorted whole blood, leaving chains unpaired. Study conclusions and caveats: Matches to VDJdb favored anti-spike CD8 responses and missed private and CD4 specificities.

The TCR originated in an adult who was a healthcare worker with PCR-confirmed SARS-CoV-2 infection or an uninfected control (not recorded which). The chain joins TRBV28 to TRBJ2-7, with D unclear. The sequenced material came from whole blood. The CDR3 sequence: CASSSTRAEEPYEQYF. The CDR3 DNA reads TGTGCCAGCAGTTCGACCCGAGCAGAGGAGCCCTACGAGCAGTACTTC.